This TCR beta chain was documented in a study of cytotoxic CD8 clonotypes in ibrutinib-treated CLL (dated by TCRdb to the early 2020s). Context from the whole study: The cohort was composed of ten to eleven relapsed/refractory and approximately 14 treatment-naive patients; IGHV unmutated status was identified in approximately 18 patients. Partial responses were observed in about 24 patients and complete responses in 2; after a median follow-up of 68 months, remission was maintained in approximately 15 patients and progression was observed in some twelve. The response samples were drawn at a median of 12 months into treatment, with a range of about 6 to 36 months. An average of roughly 250,000 productive templates and approximately 91,000 productive rearrangements was obtained per sample. Longitudinal samples were obtainable from about 30% of the roughly 86 participants in the trial. Cryopreserved peripheral blood mononuclear cells were collected at three points: before therapy, at response, and at either sustained remission or disease progression. All remission and progressive disease samples were collected while patients were still receiving ibrutinib.

On this clone: Its antigen is not yet known. No per-base quality is available; no much larger clone lies one base away.

Broader findings and caveats from the paper: At baseline, clonality was higher than in age-matched healthy donors and showed a strong correlation with circulating CD8+ T-cell counts. Sampling times were not matched between sustained-remission and progressing patients, and lymph node repertoires were not studied. Public clonotypes were found to be uncommon and were observed to contract or remain stable during treatment; the increase in clonality was shown to reflect expansion of private clonotypes at ibrutinib response. An increase in clonality was observed at ibrutinib response, with clonality remaining stable during sustained remission and falling back toward baseline at progression.

The time point tag for this specimen amounts to: progressive disease on ibrutinib. For TCR beta library preparation, 2 to 2.5 micrograms of genomic DNA were isolated from cryopreserved PBMCs. Longitudinal blood samples from CLL patients receiving ibrutinib monotherapy were subjected to high-throughput TCR beta sequencing. The patients took part in an open-label, single-center phase 2 trial of ibrutinib monotherapy. The goal of deep resolution MiSeq sequencing was a depth between 1 in 1 million and 1 in 200,000 T cells, and coverage averaged 10x per clonotype. The immunoSEQ hsTCRB Kit was used to generate the TCR beta libraries. On the authors' methods: Data were analyzed with ImmunoSEQ Data Assistant and ImmunoSEQ Analyzer, with V, D and J genes assigned per IMGT definitions. Clonality, with values ranging from 0 to 1, was calculated as one minus the normalized Shannon entropy of productive rearrangement frequencies. Only overrepresented clonotypes making up at least 0.05% of the repertoire of each patient were included in the public clonotype analysis. Thirteen repertoires from age-matched healthy donors, obtained from immuneACCESS, served as clonality controls. The table comes from immuneACCESS by way of TCRdb, which keeps in-frame sequences with V and J called. Part of the clones is missing from these tables; in studies checked, under half for an unresolved V gene and the rest for unknown reasons. V and J calls and clone size are those listed in that table; D and trimming were worked out from the DNA. A total of nearly 300,000 clones appear in this sample, around 76% of them only once. 5.6% of the sample lies in the top ten.

The sample consisted of PBMCs, taken at disease progression, from a patient treated with ibrutinib. This receptor was obtained from a human donor with chronic lymphocytic leukemia.

This receptor carries the CDR3 CSVPKTLFGGGVTLYGYTF. At the DNA level, the sequence is TGCAGCGTTCCGAAGACCTTATTTGGGGGAGGGGTTACCCTGTATGGCTACACCTTC. The chain couples TRBV29-1 to TRBJ1-2; possibly the D gene is TRBD1, per 5 matching bases. Trimming removed 5 bases from V and 5 bases from J, leaving 33 bases between the germline ends. Reading the germline V gene gives CDR1 SQVTM and CDR2 ANQGSEA. Inclusive of the bounding cysteine and phenylalanine, the CDR3 is 19 residues long. Kept here is only the CDR3 DNA, which spans 57 bases and is read in frame from base 1.